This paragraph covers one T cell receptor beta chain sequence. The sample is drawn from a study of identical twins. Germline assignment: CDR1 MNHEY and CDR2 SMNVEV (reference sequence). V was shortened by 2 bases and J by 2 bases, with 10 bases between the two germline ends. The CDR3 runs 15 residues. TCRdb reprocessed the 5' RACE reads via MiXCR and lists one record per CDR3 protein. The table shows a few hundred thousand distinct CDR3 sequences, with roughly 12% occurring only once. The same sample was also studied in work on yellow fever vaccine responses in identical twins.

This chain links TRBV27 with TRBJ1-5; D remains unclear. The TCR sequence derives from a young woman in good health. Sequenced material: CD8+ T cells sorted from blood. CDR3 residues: CASSLVGLGNQPQHF. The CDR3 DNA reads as TGTGCCAGCAGTTTAGTAGGGTTAGGCAATCAGCCCCAGCATTTT.